This TCR beta chain came from a study of cytomegalovirus exposure and HLA in healthy donors. V was clipped by 4 bases and J by 6 bases, with 13 bases between them. CDR1 MDHEN and CDR2 SYDVKM come from the germline V gene. This CDR3 has 13 residues. The sample holds one count of this clone. Here immunoSEQ multiplex PCR was the method, and the copy in TCRdb shows in-frame clones only, minus some. The table shows 200,000 or so clones, with approximately 88% occurring only once. This clonotype was obtained from a man between 18 and 29 years old in good health and CMV-seropositive. The V call is TRBV28, the J call TRBJ2-7; no definite D call. The sequenced sample was PBMCs. This CDR3 is CASSYPRPGEQYF. The CDR3 nucleotides are TGTGCCAGCAGTTACCCCCGCCCCGGCGAGCAGTACTTC.